This T cell receptor (beta chain) is drawn from a study of beta chain features in type 1 diabetes. Study results and limitations: In the patient group, naive, central memory and Treg TCRB repertoires seemed more alike than in the healthy donor group. Type 1 diabetes patients had fewer VDJ junction insertions and more deletions.

This clone turned up a few times. Its antigen is as yet unknown. Investigators reverse transcribed all isolated RNA, so they sequenced expressed TCRB transcripts. Measured with immunoSEQ multiplex PCR; TCRdb has only the in-frame clones, and not every one. This repertoire shows about 110,000 clones, under 40% found once; its top ten account for about 0.063%. Germline V lookup: CDR1 MNHNY, CDR2 SVGAGI (reference sequence). The V and J ends lost 8 bases and 9 bases respectively, with 17 bases between them. This CDR3 is built from 13 residues. This TCR was recovered from a young woman in good health. Sequencing used stem cell memory CD4+ T cells from blood. This chain joins TRBV6-6 and TRBJ1-5, with D possibly TRBD1 on 6 matching bases. The CDR3 DNA is TGTGCCAGCCGGAAACGAGGGGGTCGGCCCCAGCATTTT. Translated, it gives CASRKRGGRPQHF.